This TCR beta chain was recorded in a study of tumor-infiltrating lymphocytes in localized non-small cell lung cancer. Whole-study context: Several tumor histologies, both smoking statuses, and some post-neoadjuvant chemotherapy samples were included.

The germline CDR1 and CDR2 sequences are LNHDA and SQIVND (reference sequence). This CDR3 has 14 amino acids. The ends lost 7 bases at V and 6 bases at J; junction bases unmatched: 11. Regarding this clone: Its antigen is not identified.

Sequencing was performed with immunoSEQ multiplex PCR; in TCRdb, only in-frame clones are kept and a portion is missing. The sample records 7,300 or so clones, roughly three fifths being singletons. Regarding the study as a whole: Only some patients had TCR sequencing, depending on available tissue. No T-cell fraction difference was seen between IM1 and IM2 tumors. TCRbeta sequencing showed higher T cell infiltration in tumors than uninvolved lung.

This rearrangement joins TRBV19 to TRBJ2-5; 7 bases fit TRBD2. The clonotype was recovered from a human donor with non-small cell lung cancer. The sample comprised uninvolved lung tissue not adjacent to the tumor. In DNA, the CDR3 is TGTGCCAGTAAGGTGGCTAGCGGATCAAAGACCCAGTACTTC. It codes for CASKVASGSKTQYF.